These T cell receptor beta chains were read from a single sample in a study of T cell responses to AZD1222 COVID-19 vaccine. Clones were sequenced by immunoSEQ multiplex PCR, and TCRdb holds only the in-frame ones, with some missing. The table includes around 92,000 clones, 85% to 90% detected once. Sequences were derived from peripheral blood, sampled on day 0 of AZD1222 vaccination. These receptors came from an adult in good health. Each CDR3 is given with its conserved first and last residue. The D gene is left open where the match is weak. Size is stated for part of the rows, as once, few or many counts, or as a class when the clone is expanded.

D gene: TRBD1
V gene: TRBV3-1/TRBV3-2
clone size: NA
J gene: TRBJ2-5
CDR3 protein: CASSPPGEKGAGETQYF
CDR3 DNA: TGTGCCAGCAGCCCACCCGGGGAGAAGGGGGCGGGAGAGACCCAGTACTTC

D gene: TRBD1
V gene: TRBV29-1
clone size: few
J gene: TRBJ1-1
CDR3 protein: CSVSGQANTEAFF
CDR3 DNA: TGCAGCGTTTCGGGACAGGCAAACACTGAAGCTTTCTTT

D gene: TRBD2
V gene: TRBV5-4
clone size: NA
J gene: TRBJ2-7
CDR3 protein: CASSRAGGDYEQYF
CDR3 DNA: TGTGCCAGCAGCCGCGCGGGGGGGGACTACGAGCAGTACTTC

D gene: TRBD2
V gene: TRBV11-3
clone size: NA
J gene: TRBJ2-4
CDR3 protein: CASSSGLDPNIQYF
CDR3 DNA: TGTGCCAGCAGCTCGGGACTAGACCCGAACATTCAGTACTTC

D gene: NA
V gene: TRBV5-1
clone size: NA
J gene: TRBJ2-2
CDR3 protein: CASSLGGRNTGELFF
CDR3 DNA: TGCGCCAGCAGCTTGGGGGGGCGAAACACCGGGGAGCTGTTTTTT

D gene: TRBD2
V gene: TRBV11-2
clone size: once
J gene: TRBJ2-3
CDR3 protein: CASSLGTSRVVDTQYF
CDR3 DNA: TGTGCCAGCAGCTTAGGGACTAGCAGGGTGGTAGATACGCAGTATTTT

D gene: NA
V gene: TRBV6-1
clone size: NA
J gene: TRBJ1-5
CDR3 protein: CASSDREVGPQHF
CDR3 DNA: TGTGCCAGCAGTGACAGGGAGGTCGGTCCCCAGCATTTT

D gene: NA
V gene: TRBV19
clone size: NA
J gene: TRBJ2-5
CDR3 protein: CASSSKTRAQETQYF
CDR3 DNA: TGTGCCAGTAGTTCCAAGACCCGGGCCCAAGAGACCCAGTACTTC

D gene: TRBD2
V gene: TRBV3-1/TRBV3-2
clone size: NA
J gene: TRBJ2-7
CDR3 protein: CASSQGPAGLASYEQYF
CDR3 DNA: TGTGCCAGCAGCCAAGGTCCTGCGGGACTAGCATCCTACGAGCAGTACTTC

D gene: TRBD1
V gene: TRBV7-2
clone size: NA
J gene: TRBJ1-1
CDR3 protein: CASSSQGLVNTEAFF
CDR3 DNA: TGTGCCAGCAGCTCACAGGGGTTGGTGAACACTGAAGCTTTCTTT